Following are 7 T cell receptor beta chains from one sample sequenced in a study of response to subunit inactivated influenza vaccine. TCRdb independently ran MiXCR on the RT-PCR reads; one entry per CDR3 protein. This sample has roughly 780,000 distinct CDR3 sequences, with approximately 17% found just once. This specimen consisted of PBMCs from blood, obtained around 5 days after vaccination. The source is a man aged 50-60 years who received an inactivated influenza vaccine.

This clonotype was seen only a few times. The chain is built from TRBV20-1 and TRBJ1-4; no reliable D call. The germline gives CDR1 DFQATT, CDR2 SNEGSKA (reference sequence). The CDR3 is 11 amino acids. V shed 0 bases and J shed 8 bases, with 4 bases lying between them. The CDR3 region is CSARDGEKLFF. CDR3 in DNA: TGCAGTGCTAGAGATGGCGAAAAACTGTTTTTT.

V is TRBV10-3 and J is TRBJ2-5, with D possibly matching TRBD2 (5 bases). Germline CDR1 reads ENHRY; CDR2 reads SYGVKD. Trimming shortened V by 5 bases and J by 2 bases, and 9 bases separated the two germline ends. The CDR3 has 13 residues. In nucleotides, the CDR3 is TGTGCCATCAGTAAGCCGGGGCAAGAGACCCAGTACTTC. Translating it yields CAISKPGQETQYF.

The table lists this clonotype with many counts. The chain links TRBV9 to TRBJ2-1; 8 nucleotides match TRBD2. J gave up 8 bases and V 2 bases, and 6 bases lay outside the gene matches. CDR3 length equals 14 residues. Germline CDR1 SGDLS, CDR2 YYNGEE. The CDR3 DNA is TGTGCCAGCAGCGTCGGCGGGAGGACTGATGAGCAGTTCTTC. Its protein product is CASSVGGRTDEQFF.

The chain has TRBV4-3 and TRBJ2-2; D unclear. The germline CDR1 and CDR2 sequences are LGHNA and YSLEER. This CDR3 is 15 amino acids long. V was pared by 0 bases and J by 6 bases, with 11 bases between. The CDR3 nucleotides are TGCGCCAGCAGCCAAGAATACCCCGTCCCCGGGGAGCTGTTTTTT. Translated: CASSQEYPVPGELFF.

This clonotype was recorded a few times. This rearrangement joins TRBV4-3 to TRBJ2-6; D gene uncertain. The CDR3 runs 14 residues. Per the germline V gene, CDR1 is LGHNA and CDR2 is YSLEER. Trimming left V 6 bases short and J 2 bases short, with 8 bases between. The CDR3 DNA reads as TGCGCCAGCAGTCGGACGGCTGGGGCCAACGTCCTGACTTTC. Amino acid sequence: CASSRTAGANVLTF.

This chain joins TRBV5-5 and TRBJ2-3; TRBD2 matches at 11 bases. The CDR3 length is 18 residues. The V gene end was trimmed by 0 bases and the J gene end by 2 bases; junction bases not matched to a gene: 8. From germline, CDR1 is SGHKS and CDR2 YYEKEE (reference sequence). The CDR3 protein is CASSLGLAGGLFTDTQYF. CDR3 coding DNA: TGTGCCAGCAGCTTGGGGCTAGCGGGAGGATTGTTCACAGATACGCAGTATTTT. Supplemented by reference TRBV5-5 and TRBJ2-3, the full variable domain reads DAGVTQSPTHLIKTRGQQVTLRCSPISGHKSVSWYQQVLGQGPQFIFQYYEKEERGRGNFPDRFSARQFPNYSSELNVNALLLGDSALYLCASSLGLAGGLFTDTQYFGPGTRLTVL.

There are many counts of this clonotype. This sequence joins TRBV5-1 and TRBJ2-7; D remains unclear. CDR1 SGHRS and CDR2 YFSETQ come from the germline V gene. The CDR3 runs to 11 residues. Trimming removed 5 bases at V and 1 base at J, with 4 bases between. The CDR3: CASRQSYEQYF. CDR3 bases: TGCGCCAGCAGACAATCCTACGAGCAGTACTTC.